This TCR beta chain was captured by sequencing in a study of blood T cell repertoires in COVID-19. Study background: Samples came from the United States, Italy and Spain, spanning acute and convalescent COVID-19. T cells, B-cell-depleted T cells, or PBMCs provided the cDNA or gDNA that served as material.

In the authors' workflow: Estimation of nucleated cell counts relied on the amplification of reference gene primers. Here immunoSEQ multiplex PCR was the method, and the copy in TCRdb shows in-frame clones only, minus some. V, J and clone size are taken as reported in that table, and D and trimming were inferred from the DNA itself. The repertoire holds some 230,000 clones, with 85% to 90% as singletons. The TCR comes from a woman aged 50 to 60 with COVID-19, enrolled during active disease. Sequences were obtained from peripheral blood.

CDR3 nucleotide sequence: TGTGCCAGCAGTTTAAACCGACAGGGATCCTACGAGCAGTACTTC. As protein: CASSLNRQGSYEQYF. This chain uses TRBV27 with TRBJ2-7; TRBD1 agrees at 7 bases. CDR3 length: 15 residues. Germline CDR1 is MNHEY and CDR2 is SMNVEV (reference sequence). Trimming cost V 2 bases and J 1 base; bases outside gene matches: 5.